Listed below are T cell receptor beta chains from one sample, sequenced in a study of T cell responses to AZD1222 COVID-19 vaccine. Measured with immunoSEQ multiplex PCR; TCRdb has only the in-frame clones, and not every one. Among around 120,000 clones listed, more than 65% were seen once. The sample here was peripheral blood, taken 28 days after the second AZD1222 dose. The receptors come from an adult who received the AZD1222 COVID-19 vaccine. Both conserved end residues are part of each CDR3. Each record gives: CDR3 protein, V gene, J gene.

CASSQGAEGQMNTEAFF	TRBV4-3	TRBJ1-1
CASSGVYQPQHF	TRBV28	TRBJ1-5
CASSVRSYEKLFF	TRBV28	TRBJ1-4
CSVLSGTYIAKNIQYF	TRBV29-1	TRBJ2-4
CAWRIQTHGSPLHF	TRBV30	TRBJ1-6
CASSSPGAIFNYGYTF	TRBV6-2/TRBV6-3	TRBJ1-2
CASSWRGRETQYF	TRBV19	TRBJ2-5
CASSIDPGTGVKNYGYTF	TRBV18	TRBJ1-2
CASSGGQGGDYGYTF	TRBV2	TRBJ1-2
CASSLRQTASYEQYF	TRBV28	TRBJ2-7
CASSQATTYEQYF	TRBV4-2	TRBJ2-7
CASSVGGLGTGELFF	TRBV9	TRBJ2-2
CASSLGTVSGYTF	TRBV6-2/TRBV6-3	TRBJ1-2
CASSPRTAAHGNTIYF	TRBV2	TRBJ1-3
CASRLPKGDEQFF	TRBV2	TRBJ2-1
CADGRGRAYEQYF	TRBV11-3	TRBJ2-7